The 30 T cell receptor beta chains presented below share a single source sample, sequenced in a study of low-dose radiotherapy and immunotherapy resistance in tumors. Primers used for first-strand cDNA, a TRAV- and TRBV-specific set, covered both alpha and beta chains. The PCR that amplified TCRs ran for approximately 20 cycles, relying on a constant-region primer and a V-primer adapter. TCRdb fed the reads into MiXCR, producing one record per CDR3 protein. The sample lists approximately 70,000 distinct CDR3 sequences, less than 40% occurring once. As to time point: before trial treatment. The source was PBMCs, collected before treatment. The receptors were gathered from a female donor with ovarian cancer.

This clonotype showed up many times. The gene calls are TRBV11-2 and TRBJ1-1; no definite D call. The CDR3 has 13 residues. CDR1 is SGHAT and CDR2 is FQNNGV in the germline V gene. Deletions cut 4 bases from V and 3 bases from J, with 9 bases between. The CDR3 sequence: CASSYPGYTEAFF. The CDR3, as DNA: TGTGCCAGCAGCTACCCCGGGTACACTGAAGCTTTCTTT.

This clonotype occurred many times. CDR3 DNA: TGTGCCAGCAGCTTGATTGTCCAGAGCTCCTACAATGAGCAGTTCTTC. Translating gives CASSLIVQSSYNEQFF. V is TRBV5-6 and J is TRBJ2-1; D not resolved. In germline, CDR1 is SGHDT, CDR2 YYEEEE. V lost 1 base and J 0 bases, leaving 11 bases between the germline ends. CDR3 length equals 16 residues.

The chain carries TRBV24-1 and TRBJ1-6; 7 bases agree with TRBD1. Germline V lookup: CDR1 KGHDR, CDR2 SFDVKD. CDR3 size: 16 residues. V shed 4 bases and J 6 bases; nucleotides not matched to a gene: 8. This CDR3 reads CATSDTSTGSNSPLHF. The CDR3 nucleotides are TGTGCCACCAGTGACACATCGACAGGGAGTAATTCACCCCTCCACTTT.

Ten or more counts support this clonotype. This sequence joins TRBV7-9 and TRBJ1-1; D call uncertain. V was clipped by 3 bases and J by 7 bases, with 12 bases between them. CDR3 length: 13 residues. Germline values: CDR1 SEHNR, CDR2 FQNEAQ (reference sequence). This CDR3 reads CASSFDQSNEAFF. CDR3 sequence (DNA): TGTGCCAGCAGCTTTGACCAGAGTAATGAAGCTTTCTTT.

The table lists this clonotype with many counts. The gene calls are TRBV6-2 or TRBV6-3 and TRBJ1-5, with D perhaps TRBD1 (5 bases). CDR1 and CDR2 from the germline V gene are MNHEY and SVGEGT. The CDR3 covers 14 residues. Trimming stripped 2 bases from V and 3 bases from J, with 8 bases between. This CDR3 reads CASSYDRLNQPQHF. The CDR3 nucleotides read TGTGCCAGCAGTTACGACAGACTCAATCAGCCCCAGCATTTT.

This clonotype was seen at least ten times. CDR3 in amino acids: CASYYEVNFNYGYTF. The DNA for the CDR3 is TGTGCCAGCTACTACGAGGTCAACTTTAACTATGGCTACACCTTC. The V and J genes are TRBV7-9 and TRBJ1-2; no clear D. CDR1 and CDR2 (germline): SEHNR, FQNEAQ (reference sequence). The CDR3 is 15 residues long. Trimming took 8 bases from V and 1 from J, leaving 17 bases between them.

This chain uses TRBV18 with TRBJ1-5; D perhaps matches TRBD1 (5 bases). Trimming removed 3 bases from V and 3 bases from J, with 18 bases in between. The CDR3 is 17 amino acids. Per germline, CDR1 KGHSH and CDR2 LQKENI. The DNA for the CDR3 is TGTGCCAGCTCACCGCTCCGGGGGGAGAATGACAATCAGCCCCAGCATTTT. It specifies CASSPLRGENDNQPQHF.

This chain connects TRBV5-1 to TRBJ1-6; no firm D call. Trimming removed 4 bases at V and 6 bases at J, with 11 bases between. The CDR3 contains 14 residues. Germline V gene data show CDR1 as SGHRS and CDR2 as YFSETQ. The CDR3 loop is CASSEMTSNSPLHF. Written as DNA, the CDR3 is TGCGCCAGCAGCGAGATGACTTCTAATTCACCCCTCCACTTT.

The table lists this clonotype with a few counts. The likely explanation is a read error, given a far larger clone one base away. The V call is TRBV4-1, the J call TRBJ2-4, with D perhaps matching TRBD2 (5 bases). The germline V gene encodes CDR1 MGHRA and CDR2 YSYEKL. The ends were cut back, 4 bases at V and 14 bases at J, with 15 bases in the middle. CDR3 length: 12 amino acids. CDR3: CASSRGEGSEYF. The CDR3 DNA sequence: TGCGCCAGCAGCCGCGGAGAGGGTTCTGAGTACTTC.

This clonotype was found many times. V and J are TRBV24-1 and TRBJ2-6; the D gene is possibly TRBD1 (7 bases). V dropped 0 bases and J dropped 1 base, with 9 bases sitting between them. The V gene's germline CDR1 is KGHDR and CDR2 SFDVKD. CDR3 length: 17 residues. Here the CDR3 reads CATSDLPGGSGANVLTF. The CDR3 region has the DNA TGTGCCACCAGTGATTTGCCAGGGGGGTCTGGGGCCAACGTCCTGACTTTC.

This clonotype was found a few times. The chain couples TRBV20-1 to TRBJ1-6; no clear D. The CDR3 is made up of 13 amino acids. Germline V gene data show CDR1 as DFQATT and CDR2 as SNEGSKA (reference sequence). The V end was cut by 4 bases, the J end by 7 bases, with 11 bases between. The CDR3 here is CSATDTGNSPLHF. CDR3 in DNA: TGCAGTGCTACAGACACGGGGAATTCACCCCTCCACTTT.

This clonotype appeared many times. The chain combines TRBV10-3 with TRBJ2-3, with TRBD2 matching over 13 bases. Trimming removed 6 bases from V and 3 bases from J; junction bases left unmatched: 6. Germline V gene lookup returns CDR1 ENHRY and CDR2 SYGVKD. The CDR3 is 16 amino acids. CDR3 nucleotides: TGTGCCATCAGGGGGACTAGCGGGGACAGAACAGATACGCAGTATTTT. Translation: CAIRGTSGDRTDTQYF.

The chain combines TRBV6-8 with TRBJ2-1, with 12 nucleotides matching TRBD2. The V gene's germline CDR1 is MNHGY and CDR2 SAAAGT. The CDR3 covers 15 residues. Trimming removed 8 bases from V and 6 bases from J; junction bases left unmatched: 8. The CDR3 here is CASCRTSGATNEQFF. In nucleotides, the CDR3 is TGTGCCAGCTGTAGGACTAGCGGGGCCACCAATGAGCAGTTCTTC.

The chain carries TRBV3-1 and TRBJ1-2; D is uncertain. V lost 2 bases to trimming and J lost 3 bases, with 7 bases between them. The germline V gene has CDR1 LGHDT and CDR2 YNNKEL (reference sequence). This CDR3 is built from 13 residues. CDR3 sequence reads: CASSQIEHYGYTF. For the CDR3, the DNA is TGTGCCAGCAGCCAAATAGAACACTATGGCTACACCTTC.

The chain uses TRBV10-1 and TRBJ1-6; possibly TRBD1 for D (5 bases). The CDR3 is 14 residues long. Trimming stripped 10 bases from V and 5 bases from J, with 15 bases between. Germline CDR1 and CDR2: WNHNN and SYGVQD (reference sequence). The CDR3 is CATEAGHNNSPLHF. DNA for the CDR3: TGCGCCACCGAGGCGGGGCATAATAATTCACCCCTCCACTTT.

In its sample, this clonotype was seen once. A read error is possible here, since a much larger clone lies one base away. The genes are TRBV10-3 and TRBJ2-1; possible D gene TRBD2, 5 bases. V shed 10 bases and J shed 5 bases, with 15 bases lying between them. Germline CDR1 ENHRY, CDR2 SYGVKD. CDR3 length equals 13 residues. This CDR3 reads CASTQRSDNEQFF. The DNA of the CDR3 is TGTGCCAGCACACAGCGGAGTGACAATGAGCAGTTCTTC.

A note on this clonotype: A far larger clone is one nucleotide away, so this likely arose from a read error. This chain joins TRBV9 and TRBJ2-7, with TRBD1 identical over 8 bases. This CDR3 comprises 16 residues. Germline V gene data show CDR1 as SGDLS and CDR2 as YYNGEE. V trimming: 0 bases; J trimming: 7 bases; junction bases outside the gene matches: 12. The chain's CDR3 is CASSVDATGAYNEQYF. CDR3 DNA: TGTGCCAGCAGCGTAGACGCGACAGGGGCCTACAATGAGCAGTACTTC.

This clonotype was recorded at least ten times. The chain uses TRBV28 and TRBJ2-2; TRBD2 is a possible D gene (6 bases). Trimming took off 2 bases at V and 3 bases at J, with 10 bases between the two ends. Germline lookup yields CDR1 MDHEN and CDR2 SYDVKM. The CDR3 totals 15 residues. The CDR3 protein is CASSLRRGHTGELFF. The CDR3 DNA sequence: TGTGCCAGCAGTTTAAGGCGGGGTCACACCGGGGAGCTGTTTTTT.

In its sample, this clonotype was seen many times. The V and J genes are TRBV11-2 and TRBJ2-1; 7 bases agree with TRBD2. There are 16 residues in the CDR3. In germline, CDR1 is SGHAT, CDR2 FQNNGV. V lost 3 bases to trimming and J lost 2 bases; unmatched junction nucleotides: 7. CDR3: CASSLASSGTYNEQFF. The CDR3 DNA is TGTGCCAGCAGCTTGGCCTCTAGCGGCACCTACAATGAGCAGTTCTTC.

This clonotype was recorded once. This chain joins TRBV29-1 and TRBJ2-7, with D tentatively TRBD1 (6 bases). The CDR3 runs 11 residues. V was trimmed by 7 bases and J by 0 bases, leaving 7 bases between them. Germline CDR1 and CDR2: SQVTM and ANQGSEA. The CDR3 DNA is TGCAGCGGGGGACACTCCTACGAGCAGTACTTC. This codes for CSGGHSYEQYF.

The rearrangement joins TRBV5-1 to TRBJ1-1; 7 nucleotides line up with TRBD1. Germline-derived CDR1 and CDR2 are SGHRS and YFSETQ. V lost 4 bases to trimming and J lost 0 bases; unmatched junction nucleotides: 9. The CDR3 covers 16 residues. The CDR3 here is CASSPRDSTLNTEAFF. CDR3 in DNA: TGCGCCAGCAGCCCCCGGGACAGTACCTTGAACACTGAAGCTTTCTTT.

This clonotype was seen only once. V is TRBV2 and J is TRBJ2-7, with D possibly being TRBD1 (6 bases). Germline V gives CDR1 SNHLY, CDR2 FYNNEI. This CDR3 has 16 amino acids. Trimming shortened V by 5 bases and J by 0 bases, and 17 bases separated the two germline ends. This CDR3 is CASSPRRDRSSYEQYF. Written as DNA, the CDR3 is TGTGCCAGCAGTCCAAGGCGCGACAGGAGCTCCTACGAGCAGTACTTC.

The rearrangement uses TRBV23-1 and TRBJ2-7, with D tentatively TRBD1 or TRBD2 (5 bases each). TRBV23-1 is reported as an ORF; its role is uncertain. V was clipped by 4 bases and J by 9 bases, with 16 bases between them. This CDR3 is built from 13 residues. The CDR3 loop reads CASSRGKGKGQYF. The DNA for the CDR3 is TGCGCCAGCAGTCGGGGGAAGGGGAAAGGGCAGTACTTC.

The CDR3 DNA reads as TGTGCCAGCAGCTACTCATTACGTAGCGGGAGGGCCCGTCGGTTCTTC. Translated: CASSYSLRSGRARRFF. The genes are TRBV5-6 and TRBJ2-1; TRBD2 matches at 11 bases. The trim removed 3 bases at V and 15 bases at J, leaving 17 bases unmatched. The CDR3 length is 16 residues. Germline CDR1 and CDR2: SGHDT and YYEEEE. The complete variable domain, with remaining parts taken from reference TRBV5-6 and TRBJ2-1, reads DAGVTQSPTHLIKTRGQQVTLRCSPKSGHDTVSWYQQALGQGPQFIFQYYEEEERQRGNFPDRFSGHQFPNYSSELNVNALLLGDSALYLCASSYSLRSGRARRFFGPGTRLTVL.

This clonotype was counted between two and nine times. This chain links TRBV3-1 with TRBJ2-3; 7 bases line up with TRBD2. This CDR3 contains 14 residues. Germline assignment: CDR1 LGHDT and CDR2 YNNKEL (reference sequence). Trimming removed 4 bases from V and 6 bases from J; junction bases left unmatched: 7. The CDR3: CASSPSGMIDTQYF. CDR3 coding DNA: TGTGCCAGCAGCCCAAGCGGGATGATTGATACGCAGTATTTT.

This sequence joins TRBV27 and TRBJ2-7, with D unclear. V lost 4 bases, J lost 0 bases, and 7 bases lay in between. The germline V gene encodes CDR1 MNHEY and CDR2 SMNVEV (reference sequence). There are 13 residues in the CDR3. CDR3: CASSYTTSYEQYF. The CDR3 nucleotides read TGTGCCAGCAGTTACACCACCTCCTACGAGCAGTACTTC.

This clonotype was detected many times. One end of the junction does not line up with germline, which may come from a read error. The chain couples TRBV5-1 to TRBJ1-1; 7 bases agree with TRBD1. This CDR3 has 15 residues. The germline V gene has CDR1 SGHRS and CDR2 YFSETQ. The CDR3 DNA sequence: TGTGCCAGCAGCTTCCGACAGGGCCTGAACACTGAAGCTTTCTTT. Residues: CASSFRQGLNTEAFF.

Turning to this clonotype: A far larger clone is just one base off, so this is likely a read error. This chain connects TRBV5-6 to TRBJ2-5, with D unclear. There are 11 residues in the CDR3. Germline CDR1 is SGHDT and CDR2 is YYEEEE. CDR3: CASTNQETQYF. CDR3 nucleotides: TGTGCCAGCACCAACCAGGAGACCCAGTACTTC.

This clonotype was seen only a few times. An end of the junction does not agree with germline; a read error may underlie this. The CDR3: CASSRQDKQYF. The CDR3 DNA sequence: TGTGCCAGCAGTCGCCAGGATAAGCAGTATTTT. This chain joins TRBV12-3 or TRBV12-4 and TRBJ2-3, with D hard to call. CDR3 length: 11 amino acids.

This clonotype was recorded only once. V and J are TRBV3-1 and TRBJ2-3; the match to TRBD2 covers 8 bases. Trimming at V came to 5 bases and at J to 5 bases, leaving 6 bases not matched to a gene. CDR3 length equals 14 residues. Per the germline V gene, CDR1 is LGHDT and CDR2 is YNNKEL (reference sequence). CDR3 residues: CASSAIRGGDTQYF. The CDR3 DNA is TGTGCCAGCAGCGCTATACGGGGGGGAGATACGCAGTATTTT.